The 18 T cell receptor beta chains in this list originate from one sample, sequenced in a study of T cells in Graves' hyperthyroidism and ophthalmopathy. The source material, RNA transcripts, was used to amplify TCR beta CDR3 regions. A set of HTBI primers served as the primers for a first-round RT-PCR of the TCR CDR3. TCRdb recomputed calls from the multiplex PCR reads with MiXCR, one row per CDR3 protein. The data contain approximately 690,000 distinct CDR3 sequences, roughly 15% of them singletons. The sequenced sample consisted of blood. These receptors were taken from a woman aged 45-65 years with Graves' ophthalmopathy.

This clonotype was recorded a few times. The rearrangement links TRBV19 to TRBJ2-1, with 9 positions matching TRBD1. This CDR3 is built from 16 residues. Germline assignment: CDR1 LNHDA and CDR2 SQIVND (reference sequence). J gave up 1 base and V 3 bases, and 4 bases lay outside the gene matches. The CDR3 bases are TGTGCCAGTAGTATTGCGACAGGGGGATCCTACAATGAGCAGTTCTTC. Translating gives CASSIATGGSYNEQFF.

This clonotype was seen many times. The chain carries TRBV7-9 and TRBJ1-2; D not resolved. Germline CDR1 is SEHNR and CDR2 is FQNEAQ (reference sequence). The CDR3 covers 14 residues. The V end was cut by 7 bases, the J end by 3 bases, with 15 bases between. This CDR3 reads CASTKPTADYGYTF. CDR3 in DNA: TGTGCCAGCACCAAACCAACAGCTGACTATGGCTACACCTTC. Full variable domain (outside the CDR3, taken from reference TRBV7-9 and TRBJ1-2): DTGVSQNPRHKITKRGQNVTFRCDPISEHNRLYWYRQTLGQGPEFLTYFQNEAQLEKSRLLSDRFSAERPKGSFSTLEIQRTEQGDSAMYLCASTKPTADYGYTFGSGTRLTVV.

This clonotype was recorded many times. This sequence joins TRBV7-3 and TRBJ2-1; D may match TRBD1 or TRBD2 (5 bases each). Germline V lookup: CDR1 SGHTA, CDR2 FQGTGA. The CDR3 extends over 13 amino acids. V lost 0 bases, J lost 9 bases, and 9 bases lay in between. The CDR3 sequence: CASSLTTRGEQFF. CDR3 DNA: TGTGCCAGCAGCTTAACCACTAGGGGTGAGCAGTTCTTC.

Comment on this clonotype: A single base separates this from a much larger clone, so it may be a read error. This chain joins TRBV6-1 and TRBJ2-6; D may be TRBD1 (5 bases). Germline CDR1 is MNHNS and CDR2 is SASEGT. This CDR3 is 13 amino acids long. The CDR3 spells CASRTAGANVLNF. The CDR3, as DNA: TGTGCCAGCAGGACTGCTGGGGCCAACGTCCTGAATTTC.

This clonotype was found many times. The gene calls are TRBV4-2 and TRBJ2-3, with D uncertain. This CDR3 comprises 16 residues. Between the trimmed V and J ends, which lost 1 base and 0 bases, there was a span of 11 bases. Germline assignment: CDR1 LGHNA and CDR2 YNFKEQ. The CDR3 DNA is TGTGCCAGCAGCCAAGGTGCGGCAGGTAGCACAGATACGCAGTATTTT. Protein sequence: CASSQGAAGSTDTQYF.

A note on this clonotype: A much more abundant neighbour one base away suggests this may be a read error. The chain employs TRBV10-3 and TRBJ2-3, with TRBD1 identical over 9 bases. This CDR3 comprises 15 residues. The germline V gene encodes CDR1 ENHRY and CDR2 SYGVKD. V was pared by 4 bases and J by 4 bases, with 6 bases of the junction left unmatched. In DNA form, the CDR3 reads TGTGCCATCAGTGGTGGGACAGGGAGCGCAGATACGCAGTATTTT. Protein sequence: CAISGGTGSADTQYF.

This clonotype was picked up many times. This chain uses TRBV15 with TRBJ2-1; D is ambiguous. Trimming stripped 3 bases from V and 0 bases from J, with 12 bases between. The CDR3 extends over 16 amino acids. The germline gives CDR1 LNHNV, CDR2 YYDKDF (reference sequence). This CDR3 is CATSSKLDHSYNEQFF. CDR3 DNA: TGTGCCACCAGCAGCAAACTCGACCACTCCTACAATGAGCAGTTCTTC.

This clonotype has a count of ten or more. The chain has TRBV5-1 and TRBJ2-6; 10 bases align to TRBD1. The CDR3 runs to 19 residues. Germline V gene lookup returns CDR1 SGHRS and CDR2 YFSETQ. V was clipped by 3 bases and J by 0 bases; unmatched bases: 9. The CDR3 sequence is CASSSRPGQGRSGANVLTF. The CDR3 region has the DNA TGCGCCAGCAGCTCGCGCCCGGGACAGGGGCGCTCTGGGGCCAACGTCCTGACTTTC.

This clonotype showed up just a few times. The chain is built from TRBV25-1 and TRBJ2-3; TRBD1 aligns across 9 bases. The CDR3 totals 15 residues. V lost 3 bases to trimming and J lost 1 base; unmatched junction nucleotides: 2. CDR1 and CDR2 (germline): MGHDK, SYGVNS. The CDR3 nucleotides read TGTGCCAGCAGTGAGACAGGGGGGCGCACAGATACGCAGTATTTT. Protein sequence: CASSETGGRTDTQYF.

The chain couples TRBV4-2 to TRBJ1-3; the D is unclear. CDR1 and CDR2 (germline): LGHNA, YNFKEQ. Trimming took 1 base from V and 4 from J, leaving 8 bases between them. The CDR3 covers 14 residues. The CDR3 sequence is CASSQAGIGNTIYF. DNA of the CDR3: TGTGCCAGCAGCCAAGCGGGGATCGGAAACACCATATATTTT.

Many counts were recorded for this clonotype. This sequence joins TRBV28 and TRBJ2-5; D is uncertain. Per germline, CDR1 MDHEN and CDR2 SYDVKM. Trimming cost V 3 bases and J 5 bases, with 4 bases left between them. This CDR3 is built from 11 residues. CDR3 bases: TGTGCCAGCAGTTTCGACGAGACCCAGTACTTC. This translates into CASSFDETQYF.

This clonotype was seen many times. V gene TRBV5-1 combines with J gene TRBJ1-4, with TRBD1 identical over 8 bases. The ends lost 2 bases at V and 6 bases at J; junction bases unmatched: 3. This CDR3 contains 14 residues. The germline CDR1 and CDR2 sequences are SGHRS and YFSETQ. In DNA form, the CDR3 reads TGCGCCAGCAGCTTACAGGGGGGATATGAAAAACTGTTTTTT. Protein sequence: CASSLQGGYEKLFF.

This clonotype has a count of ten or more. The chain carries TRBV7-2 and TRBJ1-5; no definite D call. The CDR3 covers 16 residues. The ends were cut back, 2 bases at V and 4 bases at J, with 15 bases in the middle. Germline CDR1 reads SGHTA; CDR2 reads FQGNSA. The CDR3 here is CASSLQAQGINQPQHF. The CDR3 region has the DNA TGTGCCAGCAGCTTACAAGCACAAGGGATAAATCAGCCCCAGCATTTT.

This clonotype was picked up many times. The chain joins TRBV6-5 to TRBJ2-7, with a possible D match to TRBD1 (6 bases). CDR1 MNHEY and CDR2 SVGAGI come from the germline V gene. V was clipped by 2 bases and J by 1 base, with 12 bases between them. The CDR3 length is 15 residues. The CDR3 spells CASSYAQGTSYEQYF. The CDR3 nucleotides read TGTGCCAGCAGTTACGCACAGGGTACATCCTACGAGCAGTACTTC.

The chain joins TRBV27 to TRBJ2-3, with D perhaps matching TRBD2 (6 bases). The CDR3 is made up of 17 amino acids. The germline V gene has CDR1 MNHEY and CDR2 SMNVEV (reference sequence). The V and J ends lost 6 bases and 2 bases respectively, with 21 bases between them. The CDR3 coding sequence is TGTGCCAGCAGCCCCCTCCGGGACTCCGATGTCACAGATACGCAGTATTTT. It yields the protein CASSPLRDSDVTDTQYF.

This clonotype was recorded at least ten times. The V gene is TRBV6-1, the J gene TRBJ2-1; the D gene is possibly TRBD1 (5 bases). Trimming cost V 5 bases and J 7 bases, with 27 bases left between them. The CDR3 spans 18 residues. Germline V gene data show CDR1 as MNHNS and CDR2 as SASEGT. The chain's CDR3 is CASSPHAGQGGIRNEQFF. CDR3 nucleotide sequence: TGTGCCAGCAGTCCACACGCCGGCCAGGGTGGAATTAGGAATGAGCAGTTCTTC.

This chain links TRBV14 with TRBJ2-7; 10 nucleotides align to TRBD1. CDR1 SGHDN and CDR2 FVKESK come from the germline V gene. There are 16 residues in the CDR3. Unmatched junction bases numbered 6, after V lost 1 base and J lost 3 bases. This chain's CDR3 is CASSQGKGQGVYEQYF. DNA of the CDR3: TGTGCCAGCAGCCAAGGTAAAGGACAGGGGGTCTACGAGCAGTACTTC.

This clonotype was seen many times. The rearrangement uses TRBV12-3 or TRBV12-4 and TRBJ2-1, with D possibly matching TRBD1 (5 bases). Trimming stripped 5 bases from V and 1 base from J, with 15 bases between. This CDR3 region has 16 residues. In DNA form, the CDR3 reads TGTGCCAGCAGTGCCGTCAATCCAGGGTCCTACAATGAGCAGTTCTTC. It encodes CASSAVNPGSYNEQFF.